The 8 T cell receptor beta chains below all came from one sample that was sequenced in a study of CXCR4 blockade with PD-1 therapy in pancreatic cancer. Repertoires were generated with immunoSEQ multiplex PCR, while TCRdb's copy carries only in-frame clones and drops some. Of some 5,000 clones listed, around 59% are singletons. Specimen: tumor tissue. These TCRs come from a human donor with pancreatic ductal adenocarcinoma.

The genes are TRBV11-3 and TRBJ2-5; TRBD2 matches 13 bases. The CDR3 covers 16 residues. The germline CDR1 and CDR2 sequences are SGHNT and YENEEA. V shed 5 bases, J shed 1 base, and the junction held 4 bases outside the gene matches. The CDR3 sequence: CASSPWTSGSQETQYF. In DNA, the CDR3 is TGTGCCAGCAGCCCGTGGACTAGCGGGAGCCAAGAGACCCAGTACTTC.

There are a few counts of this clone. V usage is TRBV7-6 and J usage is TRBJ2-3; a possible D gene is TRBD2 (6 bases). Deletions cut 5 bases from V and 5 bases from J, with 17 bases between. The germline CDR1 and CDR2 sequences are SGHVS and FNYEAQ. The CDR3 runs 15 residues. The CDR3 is CASSQPGASEDTQYF. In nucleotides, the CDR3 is TGTGCCAGCAGCCAACCCGGGGCTAGCGAAGATACGCAGTATTTT.

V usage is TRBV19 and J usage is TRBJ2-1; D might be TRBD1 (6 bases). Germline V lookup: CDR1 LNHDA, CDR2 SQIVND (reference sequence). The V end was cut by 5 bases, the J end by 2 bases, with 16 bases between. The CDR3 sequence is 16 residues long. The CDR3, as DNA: TGTGCCAGTAGTTTACAGGGTCAAGGCACCTACAATGAGCAGTTCTTC. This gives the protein CASSLQGQGTYNEQFF.

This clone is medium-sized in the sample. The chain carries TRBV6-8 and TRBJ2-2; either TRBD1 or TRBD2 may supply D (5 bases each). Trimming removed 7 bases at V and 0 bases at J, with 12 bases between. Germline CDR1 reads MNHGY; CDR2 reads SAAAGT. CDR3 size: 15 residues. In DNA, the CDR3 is TGTGCCAGCACTCCAGGGACGGCGAACACCGGGGAGCTGTTTTTT. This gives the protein CASTPGTANTGELFF.

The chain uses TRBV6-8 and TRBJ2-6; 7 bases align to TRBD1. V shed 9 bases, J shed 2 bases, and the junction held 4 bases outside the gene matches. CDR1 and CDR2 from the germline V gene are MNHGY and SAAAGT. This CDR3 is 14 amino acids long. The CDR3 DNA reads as TGTGCCAGTACAGGGGCGGCTGGGGCCAACGTCCTGACTTTC. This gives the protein CASTGAAGANVLTF.

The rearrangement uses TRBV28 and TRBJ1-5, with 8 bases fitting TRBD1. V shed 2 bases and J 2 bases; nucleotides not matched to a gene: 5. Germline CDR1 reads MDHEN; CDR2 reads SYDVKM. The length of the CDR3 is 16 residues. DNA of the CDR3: TGTGCCAGCAGTTTAACAGGGGGGAGTGGCAATCAGCCCCAGCATTTT. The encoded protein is CASSLTGGSGNQPQHF.

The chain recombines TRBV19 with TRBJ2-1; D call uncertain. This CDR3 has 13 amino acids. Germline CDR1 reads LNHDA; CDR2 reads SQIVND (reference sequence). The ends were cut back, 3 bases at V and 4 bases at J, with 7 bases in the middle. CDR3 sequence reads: CASSIVGYNEQFF. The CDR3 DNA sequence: TGTGCCAGTAGTATTGTAGGATACAATGAGCAGTTCTTC. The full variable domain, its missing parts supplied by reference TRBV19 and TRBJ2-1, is DGGITQSPKYLFRKEGQNVTLSCEQNLNHDAMYWYRQDPGQGLRLIYYSQIVNDFQKGDIAEGYSVSREKKESFPLTVTSAQKNPTAFYLCASSIVGYNEQFFGPGTRLTVL.

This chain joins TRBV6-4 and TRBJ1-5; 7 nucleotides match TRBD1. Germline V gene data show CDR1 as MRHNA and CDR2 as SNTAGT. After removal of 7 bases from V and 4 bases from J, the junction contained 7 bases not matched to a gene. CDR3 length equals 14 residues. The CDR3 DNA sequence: TGTGCCAGCAAGAGAACACAGGGGAATCAGCCCCAGCATTTT. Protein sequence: CASKRTQGNQPQHF.